This TCR beta chain was sequenced in a study of T-cell memory formation after mild COVID-19. Study-level results: Clones contracting over day 15 to 85 were CD4/CD8 balanced, with later expanders leaning CD4+. Some clones that responded were present in memory (sampled pre-infection), which suggests cross-reactive memory joined.

Using constant-segment primers, 5'RACE produced TCR alpha and TCR beta cDNA libraries carrying sample barcodes and UMIs. Each CDR3 protein gets one entry after TCRdb re-called the 5' RACE reads with MiXCR. The sample records about 82,000 distinct CDR3 sequences, 9.5% to 15% being singletons. This clonotype was recorded a few times. What it binds is unknown. The CDR3 loop spans 11 amino acids. Germline V lookup: CDR1 LNHDA, CDR2 SQIVND (reference sequence). V was clipped by 4 bases and J by 5 bases, with 5 bases between them. The genes are TRBV19 and TRBJ1-1; D remains unclear. Sequenced: PBMCs or a T cell subset sorted from them (not recorded which). This receptor was identified in a man aged 18-30 years who had mild COVID-19 (a few samples of this study predate the infection). Cell type and time point are not known. CDR3 DNA sequence: TGTGCCAGTAGTAAGTGGACTGAAGCTTTCTTT. Residues: CASSKWTEAFF.